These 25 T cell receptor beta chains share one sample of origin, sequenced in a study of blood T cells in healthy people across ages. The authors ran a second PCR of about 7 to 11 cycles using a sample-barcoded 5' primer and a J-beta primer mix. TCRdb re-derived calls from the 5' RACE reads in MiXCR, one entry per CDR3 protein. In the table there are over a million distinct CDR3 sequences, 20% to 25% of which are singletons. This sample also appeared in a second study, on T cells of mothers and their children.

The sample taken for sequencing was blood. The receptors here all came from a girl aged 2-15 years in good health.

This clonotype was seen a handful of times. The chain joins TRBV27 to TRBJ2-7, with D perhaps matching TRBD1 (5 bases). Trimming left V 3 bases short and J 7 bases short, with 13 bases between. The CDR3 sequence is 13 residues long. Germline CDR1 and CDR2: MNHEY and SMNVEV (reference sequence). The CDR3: CASSFRQSREQYF. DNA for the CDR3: TGTGCCAGCAGTTTCCGACAGTCCCGGGAGCAGTACTTC.

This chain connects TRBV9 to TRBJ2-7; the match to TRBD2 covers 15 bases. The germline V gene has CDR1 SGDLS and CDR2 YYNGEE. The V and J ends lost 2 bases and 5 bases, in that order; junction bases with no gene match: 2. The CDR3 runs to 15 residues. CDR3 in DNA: TGTGCCAGCAGCGTCGGACTAGCGGGAGGGGACGAGCAGTACTTC. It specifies CASSVGLAGGDEQYF.

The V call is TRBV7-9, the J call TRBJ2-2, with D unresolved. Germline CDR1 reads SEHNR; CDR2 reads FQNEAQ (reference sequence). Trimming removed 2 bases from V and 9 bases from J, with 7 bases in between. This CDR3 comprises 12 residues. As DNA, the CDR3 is TGTGCCAGCAGCTTACAACGGAGGGAGCTGTTTTTT. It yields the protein CASSLQRRELFF.

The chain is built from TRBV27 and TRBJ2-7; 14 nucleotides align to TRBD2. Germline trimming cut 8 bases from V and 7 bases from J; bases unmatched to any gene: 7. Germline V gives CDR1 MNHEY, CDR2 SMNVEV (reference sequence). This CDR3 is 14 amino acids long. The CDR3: CASGTSGRGREQYF. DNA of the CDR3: TGTGCCAGCGGGACTAGCGGGAGAGGTAGAGAGCAGTACTTC.

The DNA of the CDR3 is TGTGCCAGCAGTTTATACCGCATGACCCAGCATTTT. Encoded protein: CASSLYRMTQHF. The V call is TRBV28, the J call TRBJ1-5; D is ambiguous. V was cut by 1 base and J by 11 bases, with 9 bases left in between. The CDR3 runs to 12 residues. Germline lookup yields CDR1 MDHEN and CDR2 SYDVKM.

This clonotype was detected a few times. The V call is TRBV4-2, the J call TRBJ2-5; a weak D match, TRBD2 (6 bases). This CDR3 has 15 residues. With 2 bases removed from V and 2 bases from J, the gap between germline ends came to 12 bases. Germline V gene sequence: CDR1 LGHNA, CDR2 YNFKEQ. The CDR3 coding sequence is TGTGCCAGCAGCCAACGAGTCGGGACTCAAGAGACCCAGTACTTC. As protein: CASSQRVGTQETQYF.

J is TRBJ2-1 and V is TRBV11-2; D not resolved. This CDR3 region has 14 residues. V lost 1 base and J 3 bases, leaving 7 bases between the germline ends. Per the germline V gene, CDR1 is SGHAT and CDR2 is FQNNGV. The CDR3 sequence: CASSLGAGYNEQFF. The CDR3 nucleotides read TGTGCCAGCAGCTTAGGGGCTGGCTACAATGAGCAGTTCTTC.

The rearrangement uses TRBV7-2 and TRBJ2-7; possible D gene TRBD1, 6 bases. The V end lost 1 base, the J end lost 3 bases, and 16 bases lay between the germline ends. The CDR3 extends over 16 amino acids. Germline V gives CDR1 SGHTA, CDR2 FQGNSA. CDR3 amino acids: CASSLVVGAALYEQYF. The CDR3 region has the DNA TGTGCCAGCAGCTTAGTCGTGGGGGCGGCCCTCTACGAGCAGTACTTC.

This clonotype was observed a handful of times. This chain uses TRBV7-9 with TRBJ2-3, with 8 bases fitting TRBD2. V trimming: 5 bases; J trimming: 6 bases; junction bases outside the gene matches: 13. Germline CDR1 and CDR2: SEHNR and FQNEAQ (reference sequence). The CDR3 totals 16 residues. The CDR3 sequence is CASSRIQRERRDTQYF. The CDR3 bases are TGTGCCAGCAGCCGCATCCAGCGGGAGAGAAGGGATACGCAGTATTTT.

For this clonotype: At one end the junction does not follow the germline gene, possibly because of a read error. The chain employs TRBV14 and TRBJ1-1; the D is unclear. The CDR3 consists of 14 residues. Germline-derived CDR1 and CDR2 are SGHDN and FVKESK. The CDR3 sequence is CASSQGRRNTEAFF. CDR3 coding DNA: TGTGCCAGCAGTCAAGGGAGAAGGAACACTGAAGCCTTCTTT.

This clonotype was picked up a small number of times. CDR3 protein: CASSPGGARTYEQYF. The CDR3, as DNA: TGTGCCAGCAGCCCCGGTGGAGCCCGAACCTACGAGCAGTACTTC. The V gene is TRBV13, the J gene TRBJ2-5; no clear D gene. Near its end, the DNA agrees better with TRBJ2-7, so the J call may be wrong. Germline CDR1 PRHDT, CDR2 FYEKMQ (reference sequence). This CDR3 has 15 residues.

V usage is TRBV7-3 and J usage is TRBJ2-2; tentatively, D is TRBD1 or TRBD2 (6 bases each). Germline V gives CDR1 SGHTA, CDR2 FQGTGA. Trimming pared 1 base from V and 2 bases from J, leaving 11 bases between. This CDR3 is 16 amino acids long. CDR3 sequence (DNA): TGTGCCAGCAGCTTAATGGGGGGCTTCAACACCGGGGAGCTGTTTTTT. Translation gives CASSLMGGFNTGELFF.

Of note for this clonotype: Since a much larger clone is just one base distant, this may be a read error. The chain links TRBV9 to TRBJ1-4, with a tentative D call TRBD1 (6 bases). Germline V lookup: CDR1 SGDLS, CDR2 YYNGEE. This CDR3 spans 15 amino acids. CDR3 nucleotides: TGTGCCAGCAGCGCCGGGACACGAGTCAATGAAAAACTGGTTTTT. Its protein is CASSAGTRVNEKLVF. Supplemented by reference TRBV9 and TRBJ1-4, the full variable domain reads DSGVTQTPKHLITATGQRVTLRCSPRSGDLSVYWYQQSLDQGLQFLIQYYNGEERAKGNILERFSAQQFPDLHSELNLSSLELGDSALYFCASSAGTRVNEKLVFGSGTQLSVL.

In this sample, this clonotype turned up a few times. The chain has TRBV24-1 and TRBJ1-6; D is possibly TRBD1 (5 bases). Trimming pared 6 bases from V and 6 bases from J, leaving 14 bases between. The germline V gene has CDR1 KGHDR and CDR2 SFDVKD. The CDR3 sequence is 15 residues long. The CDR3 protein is CATSPGTGPNSPLHF. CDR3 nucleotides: TGTGCCACCAGTCCCGGGACGGGGCCTAATTCACCCCTCCACTTT.

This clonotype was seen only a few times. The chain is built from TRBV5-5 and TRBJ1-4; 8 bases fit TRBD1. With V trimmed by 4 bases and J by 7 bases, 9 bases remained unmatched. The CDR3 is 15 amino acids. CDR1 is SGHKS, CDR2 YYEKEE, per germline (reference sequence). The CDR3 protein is CASSPGQGWGEKLFF. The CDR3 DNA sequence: TGTGCCAGCAGCCCTGGACAGGGATGGGGTGAAAAACTGTTTTTT.

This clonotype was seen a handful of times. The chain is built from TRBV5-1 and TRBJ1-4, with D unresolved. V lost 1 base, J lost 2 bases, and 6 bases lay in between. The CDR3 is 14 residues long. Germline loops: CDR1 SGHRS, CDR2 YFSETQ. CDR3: CASSLSVTNEKLFF. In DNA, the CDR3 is TGCGCCAGCAGCTTGTCCGTGACTAATGAAAAACTGTTTTTT. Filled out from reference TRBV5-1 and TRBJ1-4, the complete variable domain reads KAGVTQTPRYLIKTRGQQVTLSCSPISGHRSVSWYQQTPGQGLQFLFEYFSETQRNKGNFPGRFSGRQFSNSRSEMNVSTLELGDSALYLCASSLSVTNEKLFFGSGTQLSVL.

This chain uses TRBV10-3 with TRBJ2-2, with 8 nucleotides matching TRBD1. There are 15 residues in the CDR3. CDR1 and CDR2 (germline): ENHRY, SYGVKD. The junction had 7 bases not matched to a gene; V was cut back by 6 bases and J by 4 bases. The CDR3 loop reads CAIRWGQEGTGELFF. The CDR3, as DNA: TGTGCCATCAGGTGGGGACAGGAGGGCACCGGGGAGCTGTTTTTT.

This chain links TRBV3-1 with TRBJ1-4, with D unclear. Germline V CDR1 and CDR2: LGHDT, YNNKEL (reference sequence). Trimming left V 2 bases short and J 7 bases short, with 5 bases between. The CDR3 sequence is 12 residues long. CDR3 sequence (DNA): TGTGCCAGCAGCCAAAATCTTGAAAAACTGTTTTTT. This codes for CASSQNLEKLFF.

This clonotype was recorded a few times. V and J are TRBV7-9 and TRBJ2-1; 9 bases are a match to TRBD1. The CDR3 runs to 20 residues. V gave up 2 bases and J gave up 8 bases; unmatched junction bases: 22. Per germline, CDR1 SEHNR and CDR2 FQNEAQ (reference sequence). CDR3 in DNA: TGTGCCAGCAGCTTATCCTCGGGACAGGGCTACGTTTCGGGAGTGGATGAGCAGTTCTTC. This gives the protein CASSLSSGQGYVSGVDEQFF.

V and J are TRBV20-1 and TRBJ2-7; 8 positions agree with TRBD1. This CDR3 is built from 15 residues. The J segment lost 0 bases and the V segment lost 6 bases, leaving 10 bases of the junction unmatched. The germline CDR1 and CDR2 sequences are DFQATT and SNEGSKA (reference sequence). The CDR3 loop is CSASSGTGSSYEQYF. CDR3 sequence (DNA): TGCAGTGCCTCTTCCGGGACAGGAAGCTCCTACGAGCAGTACTTC.

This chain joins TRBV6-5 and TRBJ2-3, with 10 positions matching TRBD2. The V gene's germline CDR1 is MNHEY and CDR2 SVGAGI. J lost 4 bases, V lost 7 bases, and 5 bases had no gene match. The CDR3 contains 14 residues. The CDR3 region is CASNQREGADTQYF. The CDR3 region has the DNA TGTGCCAGCAATCAGCGGGAGGGCGCAGATACGCAGTATTTT.

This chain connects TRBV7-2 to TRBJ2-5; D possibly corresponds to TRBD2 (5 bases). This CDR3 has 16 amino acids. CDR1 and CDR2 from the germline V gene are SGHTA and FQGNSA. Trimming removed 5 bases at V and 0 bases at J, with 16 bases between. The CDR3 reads CASSLTQAVYQETQYF. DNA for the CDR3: TGTGCCAGCAGCCTTACCCAAGCGGTGTACCAAGAGACCCAGTACTTC.

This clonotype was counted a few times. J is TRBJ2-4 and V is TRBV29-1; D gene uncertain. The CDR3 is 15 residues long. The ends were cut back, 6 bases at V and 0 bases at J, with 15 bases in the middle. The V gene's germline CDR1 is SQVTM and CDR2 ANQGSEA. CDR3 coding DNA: TGCAGCGTGGGCGGCACCCTTCAAGCCAAAAACATTCAGTACTTC. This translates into CSVGGTLQAKNIQYF. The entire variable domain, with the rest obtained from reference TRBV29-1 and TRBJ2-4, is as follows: SAVISQKPSRDICQRGTSLTIQCQVDSQVTMMFWYRQQPGQSLTLIATANQGSEATYESGFVIDKFPISRPNLTFSTLTVSNMSPEDSSIYLCSVGGTLQAKNIQYFGAGTRLSVL.

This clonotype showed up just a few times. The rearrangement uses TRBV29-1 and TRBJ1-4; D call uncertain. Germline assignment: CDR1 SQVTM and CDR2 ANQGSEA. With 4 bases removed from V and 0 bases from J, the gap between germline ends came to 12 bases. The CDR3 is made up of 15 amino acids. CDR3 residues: CSVAVQSATNEKLFF. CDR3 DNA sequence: TGCAGCGTTGCAGTACAGTCTGCAACTAATGAAAAACTGTTTTTT.

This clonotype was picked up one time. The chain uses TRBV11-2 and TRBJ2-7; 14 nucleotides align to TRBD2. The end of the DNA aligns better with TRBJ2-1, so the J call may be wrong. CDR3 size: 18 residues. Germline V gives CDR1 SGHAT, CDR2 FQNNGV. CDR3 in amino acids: CASSLGTGTSGGTGEQFF. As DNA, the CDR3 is TGTGCCAGCAGCCTGGGGACCGGGACTAGCGGGGGTACGGGTGAGCAGTTCTTC.